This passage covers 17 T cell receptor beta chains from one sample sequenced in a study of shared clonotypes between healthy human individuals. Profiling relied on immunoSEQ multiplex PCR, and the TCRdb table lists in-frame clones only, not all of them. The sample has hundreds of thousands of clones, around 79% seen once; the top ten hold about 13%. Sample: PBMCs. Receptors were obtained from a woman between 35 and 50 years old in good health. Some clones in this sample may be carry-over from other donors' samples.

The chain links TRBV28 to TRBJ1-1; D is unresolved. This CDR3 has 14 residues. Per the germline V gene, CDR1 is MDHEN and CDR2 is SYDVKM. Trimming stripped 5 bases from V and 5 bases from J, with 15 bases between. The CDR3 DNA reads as TGTGCCAGCAGTCCCCCACAAGGAAGAACTGAAGCTTTCTTT. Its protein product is CASSPPQGRTEAFF.

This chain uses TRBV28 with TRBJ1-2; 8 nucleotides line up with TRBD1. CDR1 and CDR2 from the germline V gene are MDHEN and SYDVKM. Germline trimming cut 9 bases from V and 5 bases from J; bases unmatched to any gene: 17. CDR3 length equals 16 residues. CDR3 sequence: CASLGDRGGRLYGYTF. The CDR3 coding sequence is TGTGCCAGTCTGGGAGACAGGGGTGGAAGATTGTATGGCTACACCTTC.

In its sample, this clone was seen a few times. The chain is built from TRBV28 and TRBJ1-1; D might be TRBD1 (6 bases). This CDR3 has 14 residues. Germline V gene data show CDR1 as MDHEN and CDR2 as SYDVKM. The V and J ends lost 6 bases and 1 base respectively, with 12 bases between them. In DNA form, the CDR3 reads TGTGCCAGCAGACTAGACAGGTCGAACACTGAAGCTTTCTTT. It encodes CASRLDRSNTEAFF.

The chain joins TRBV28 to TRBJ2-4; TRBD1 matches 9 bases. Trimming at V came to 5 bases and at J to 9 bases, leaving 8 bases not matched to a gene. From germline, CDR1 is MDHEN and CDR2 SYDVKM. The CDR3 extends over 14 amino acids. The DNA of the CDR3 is TGTGCCAGCAGTCAGATACAGGGGGCAGGCATTCAGTACTTC. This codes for CASSQIQGAGIQYF.

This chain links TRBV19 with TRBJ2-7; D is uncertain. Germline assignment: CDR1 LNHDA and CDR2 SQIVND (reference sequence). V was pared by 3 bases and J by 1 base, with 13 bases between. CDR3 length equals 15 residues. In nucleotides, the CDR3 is TGTGCCAGTAGTATTATAGGGCAGCCTTCCTACGAGCAGTACTTC. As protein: CASSIIGQPSYEQYF.

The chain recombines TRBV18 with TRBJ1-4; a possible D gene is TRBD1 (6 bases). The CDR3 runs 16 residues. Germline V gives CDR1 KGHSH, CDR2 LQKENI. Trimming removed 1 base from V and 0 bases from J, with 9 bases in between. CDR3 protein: CASSPLGGATNEKLFF. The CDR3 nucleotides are TGTGCCAGCTCACCACTTGGGGGCGCAACTAATGAAAAACTGTTTTTT.

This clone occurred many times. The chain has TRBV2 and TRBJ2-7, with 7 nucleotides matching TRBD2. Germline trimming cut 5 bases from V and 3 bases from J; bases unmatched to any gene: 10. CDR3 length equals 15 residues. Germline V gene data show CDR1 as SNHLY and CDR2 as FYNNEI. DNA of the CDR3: TGTGCCAGCAGTACTAACCCGGGGGGAGTCTACGAGCAGTACTTC. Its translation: CASSTNPGGVYEQYF.

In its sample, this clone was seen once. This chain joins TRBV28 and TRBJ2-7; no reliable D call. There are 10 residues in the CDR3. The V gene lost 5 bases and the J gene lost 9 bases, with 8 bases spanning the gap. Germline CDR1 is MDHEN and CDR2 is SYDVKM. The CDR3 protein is CASSHMGQYF. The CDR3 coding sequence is TGTGCCAGCAGTCATATGGGGCAGTACTTC.

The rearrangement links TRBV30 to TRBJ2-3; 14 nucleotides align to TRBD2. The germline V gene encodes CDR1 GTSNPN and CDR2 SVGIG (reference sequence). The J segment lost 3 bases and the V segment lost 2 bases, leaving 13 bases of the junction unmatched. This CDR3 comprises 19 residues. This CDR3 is CAWSRGLAGVSGLTDTQYF. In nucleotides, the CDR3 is TGTGCCTGGAGTCGGGGACTAGCGGGGGTGTCGGGTTTAACAGATACGCAGTATTTT.

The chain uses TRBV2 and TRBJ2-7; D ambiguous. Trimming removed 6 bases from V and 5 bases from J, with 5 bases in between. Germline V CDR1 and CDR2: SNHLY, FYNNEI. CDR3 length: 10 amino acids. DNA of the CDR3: TGTGCCAGCAGCTACAACGAGCAGTACTTC. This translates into CASSYNEQYF.

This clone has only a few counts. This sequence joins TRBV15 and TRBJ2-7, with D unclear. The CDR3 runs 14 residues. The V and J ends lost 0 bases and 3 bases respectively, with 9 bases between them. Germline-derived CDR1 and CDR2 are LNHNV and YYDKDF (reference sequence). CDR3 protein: CATSRDLSVYEQYF. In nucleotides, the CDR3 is TGTGCCACCAGCAGAGATCTCAGCGTCTACGAGCAGTACTTC.

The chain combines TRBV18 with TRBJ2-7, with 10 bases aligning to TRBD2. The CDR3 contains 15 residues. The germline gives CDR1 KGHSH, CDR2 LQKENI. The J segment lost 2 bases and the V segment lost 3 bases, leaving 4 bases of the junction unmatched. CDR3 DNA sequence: TGTGCCAGCTCACCCTCCGGGACTAGCGCCTACGAGCAGTACTTC. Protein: CASSPSGTSAYEQYF.

The DNA of the CDR3 is TGTGCCAGTAGTTTGCAGGGAATACCGGCCGAGCAGTACTTC. Residues: CASSLQGIPAEQYF. The chain carries TRBV19 and TRBJ2-7; the D gene is possibly TRBD1 (5 bases). This CDR3 region has 14 residues. Per the germline V gene, CDR1 is LNHDA and CDR2 is SQIVND (reference sequence). The V gene lost 5 bases and the J gene lost 6 bases, with 17 bases spanning the gap.

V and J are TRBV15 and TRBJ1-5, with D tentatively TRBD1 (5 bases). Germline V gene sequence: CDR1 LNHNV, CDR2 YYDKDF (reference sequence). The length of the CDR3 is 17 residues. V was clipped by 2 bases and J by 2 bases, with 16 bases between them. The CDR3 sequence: CATSRTPQGGGNQPQHF. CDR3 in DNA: TGTGCCACCAGCAGAACACCCCAGGGTGGAGGCAATCAGCCCCAGCATTTT.

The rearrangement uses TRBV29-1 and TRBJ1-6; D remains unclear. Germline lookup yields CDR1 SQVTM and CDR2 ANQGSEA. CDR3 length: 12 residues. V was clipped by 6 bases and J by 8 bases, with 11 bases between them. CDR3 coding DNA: TGCAGCGTAGCCGACGGGGATTCACCCCTCCACTTT. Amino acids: CSVADGDSPLHF.

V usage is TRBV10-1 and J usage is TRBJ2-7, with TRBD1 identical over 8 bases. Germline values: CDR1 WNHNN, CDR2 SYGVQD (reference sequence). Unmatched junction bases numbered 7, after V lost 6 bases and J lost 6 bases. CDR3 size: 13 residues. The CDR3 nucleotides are TGCGCCAGCAGCCGACAGGGGCCCAGCGAGCAGTACTTC. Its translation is CASSRQGPSEQYF.

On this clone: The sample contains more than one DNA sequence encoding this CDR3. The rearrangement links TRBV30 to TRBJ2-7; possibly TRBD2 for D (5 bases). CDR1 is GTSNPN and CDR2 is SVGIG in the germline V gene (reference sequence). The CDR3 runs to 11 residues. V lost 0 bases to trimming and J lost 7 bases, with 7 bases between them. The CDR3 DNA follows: TGTGCCTGGAGTGTCGGAGGTGAGCAGTACTTC. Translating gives CAWSVGGEQYF.